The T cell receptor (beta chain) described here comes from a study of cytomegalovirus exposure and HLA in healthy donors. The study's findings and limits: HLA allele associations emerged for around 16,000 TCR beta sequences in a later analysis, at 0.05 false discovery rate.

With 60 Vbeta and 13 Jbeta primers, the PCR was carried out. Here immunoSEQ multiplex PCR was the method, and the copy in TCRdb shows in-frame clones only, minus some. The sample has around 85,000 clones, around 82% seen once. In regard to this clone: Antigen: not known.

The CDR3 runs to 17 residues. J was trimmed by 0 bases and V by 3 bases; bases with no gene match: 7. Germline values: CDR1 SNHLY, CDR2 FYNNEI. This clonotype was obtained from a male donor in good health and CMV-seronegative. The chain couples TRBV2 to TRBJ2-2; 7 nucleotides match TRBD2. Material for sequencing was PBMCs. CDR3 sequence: CASSDPSGTTNTGELFF. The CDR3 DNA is TGTGCCAGCAGTGATCCTAGCGGAACGACGAACACCGGGGAGCTGTTTTTT.